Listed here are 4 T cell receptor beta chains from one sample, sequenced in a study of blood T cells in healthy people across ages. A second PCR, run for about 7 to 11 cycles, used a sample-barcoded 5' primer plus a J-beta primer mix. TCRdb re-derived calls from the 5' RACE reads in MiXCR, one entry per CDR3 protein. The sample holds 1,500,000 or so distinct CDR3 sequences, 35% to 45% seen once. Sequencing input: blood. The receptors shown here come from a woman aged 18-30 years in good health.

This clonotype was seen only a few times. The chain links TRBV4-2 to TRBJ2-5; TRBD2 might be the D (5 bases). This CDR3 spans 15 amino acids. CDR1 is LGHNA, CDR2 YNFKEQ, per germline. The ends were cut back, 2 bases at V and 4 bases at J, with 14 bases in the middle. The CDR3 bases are TGTGCCAGCAGCCAAATTAGGCTAGCCCGAGAGACCCAGTACTTC. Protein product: CASSQIRLARETQYF.

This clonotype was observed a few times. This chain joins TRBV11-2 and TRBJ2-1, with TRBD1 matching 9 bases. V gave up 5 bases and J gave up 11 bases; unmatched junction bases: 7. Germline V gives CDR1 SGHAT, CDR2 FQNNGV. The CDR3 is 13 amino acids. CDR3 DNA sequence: TGTGCCAGCAGCGTGGGGACAGGGCTTCAGCAGTTCTTC. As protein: CASSVGTGLQQFF.

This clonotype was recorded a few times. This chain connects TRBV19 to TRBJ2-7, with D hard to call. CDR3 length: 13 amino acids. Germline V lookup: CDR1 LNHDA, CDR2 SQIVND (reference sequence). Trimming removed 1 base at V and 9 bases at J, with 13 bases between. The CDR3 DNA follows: TGTGCCAGTAGTATAGCCCCAGCTTTGGGGCAGTACTTC. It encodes CASSIAPALGQYF. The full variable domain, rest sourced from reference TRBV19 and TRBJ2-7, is DGGITQSPKYLFRKEGQNVTLSCEQNLNHDAMYWYRQDPGQGLRLIYYSQIVNDFQKGDIAEGYSVSREKKESFPLTVTSAQKNPTAFYLCASSIAPALGQYFGPGTRLTVT.

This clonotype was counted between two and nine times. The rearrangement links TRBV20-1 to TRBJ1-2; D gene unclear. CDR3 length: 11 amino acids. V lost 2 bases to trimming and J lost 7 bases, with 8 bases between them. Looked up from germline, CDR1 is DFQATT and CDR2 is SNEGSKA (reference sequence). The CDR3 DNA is TGCAGTGCTAGACCTCTCGCTGGCTACACCTTC. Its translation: CSARPLAGYTF.